Listed here are 26 T cell receptor beta chains from one sample, sequenced in a study of lymphopenia after photon versus proton radiotherapy. Profiled with immunoSEQ multiplex PCR; TCRdb holds only in-frame clones, not every one. The sample records some 15,000 clones, 70% to 85% being singletons. The source was peripheral blood, collected from a patient treated with proton-based radiotherapy. The receptors originated from a man between 65 and 85 years old with pancreatic cancer.

The CDR3 coding sequence is TGTGCCAGCAGTTCCTACGGACTAGCGGGAGACTACGAGCAGTACTTC. Its protein is CASSSYGLAGDYEQYF. This rearrangement joins TRBV27 to TRBJ2-7; TRBD2 aligns across 13 bases. The germline V gene has CDR1 MNHEY and CDR2 SMNVEV (reference sequence). The CDR3 extends over 16 amino acids. Losses at the gene ends were 4 bases for V and 3 bases for J; bases not matched to a gene: 6.

V and J are TRBV7-6 and TRBJ1-1, with TRBD1 matching over 7 bases. This CDR3 spans 16 amino acids. Germline CDR1 SGHVS, CDR2 FNYEAQ. The J segment lost 1 base and the V segment lost 1 base, leaving 6 bases of the junction unmatched. In DNA, the CDR3 is TGTGCCAGCAGCTTAGTCAGGACAGGTGGGAACACTGAAGCTTTCTTT. Translating it yields CASSLVRTGGNTEAFF.

V gene TRBV29-1 combines with J gene TRBJ1-1; D is perhaps TRBD1 (5 bases). This CDR3 contains 12 residues. V was pared by 3 bases and J by 4 bases, with 9 bases between. Germline V lookup: CDR1 SQVTM, CDR2 ANQGSEA. CDR3 region: CSVDRRGTEAFF. CDR3 nucleotide sequence: TGCAGCGTTGACAGGAGGGGCACTGAAGCTTTCTTT.

This rearrangement joins TRBV9 to TRBJ2-1; the D is unclear. Between the trimmed V and J ends, which lost 4 bases and 5 bases, there was a span of 4 bases. The germline gives CDR1 SGDLS, CDR2 YYNGEE. This CDR3 is built from 11 residues. The CDR3 DNA sequence: TGTGCCAGCAGCCTTAACAATGAGCAGTTCTTC. It is translated as CASSLNNEQFF.

The CDR3 region is CASSLLAGGSYNEQFF. The CDR3 nucleotides are TGTGCCAGCAGCTTGCTAGCGGGAGGCTCCTACAATGAGCAGTTCTTC. The chain couples TRBV7-6 to TRBJ2-1, with 11 bases identical to TRBD2. Germline V gene lookup returns CDR1 SGHVS and CDR2 FNYEAQ. After removal of 3 bases from V and 0 bases from J, the junction contained 1 base not matched to a gene. The CDR3 has 16 amino acids.

V and J are TRBV11-3 and TRBJ2-7, with 13 bases fitting TRBD2. The V segment lost 2 bases and the J segment 2 bases; nucleotides outside the gene matches: 3. The germline CDR1 and CDR2 sequences are SGHNT and YENEEA. This CDR3 has 16 residues. CDR3 sequence reads: CASSLPGLAGTYEQYF. The DNA of the CDR3 is TGTGCCAGCAGCTTACCGGGACTAGCGGGAACCTACGAGCAGTACTTC.

This chain uses TRBV7-9 with TRBJ2-5, with 12 bases identical to TRBD1. Unmatched junction bases numbered 3, after V lost 3 bases and J lost 4 bases. The germline CDR1 and CDR2 sequences are SEHNR and FQNEAQ (reference sequence). CDR3 length: 15 residues. CDR3 amino acids: CASSFRDRGLETQYF. CDR3 DNA: TGTGCCAGCAGCTTCCGGGACAGGGGGCTAGAGACCCAGTACTTC.

The V call is TRBV9, the J call TRBJ1-1; D is perhaps TRBD1 (5 bases). V lost 4 bases, J lost 1 base, and 14 bases lay in between. Germline assignment: CDR1 SGDLS and CDR2 YYNGEE. CDR3 length: 15 residues. In DNA form, the CDR3 reads TGTGCCAGCAGCTCAGCGGGGGTGGGGAACACTGAAGCTTTCTTT. Translated: CASSSAGVGNTEAFF.

This clone was seen a few times. This chain uses TRBV19 with TRBJ1-5; D gene ambiguous. Trimming removed 2 bases at V and 14 bases at J, with 13 bases between. CDR3 length: 12 amino acids. Germline values: CDR1 LNHDA, CDR2 SQIVND (reference sequence). CDR3 sequence: CASSIMGPIKHF. The CDR3 bases are TGTGCCAGTAGTATAATGGGCCCTATTAAGCATTTT.

The chain recombines TRBV18 with TRBJ1-6; D uncertain. This CDR3 contains 14 residues. Germline lookup yields CDR1 KGHSH and CDR2 LQKENI. The V end was cut by 6 bases, the J end by 6 bases, with 12 bases between. The CDR3 loop reads CASSLRDSNSPLHF. Written as DNA, the CDR3 is TGTGCCAGCTCCCTCCGGGATAGTAATTCACCCCTCCACTTT.

CDR3 nucleotide sequence: TGTGCCAGCAGCCGGGGGGGGAGGAGCTCCTACGAGCAGTACTTC. This sequence encodes CASSRGGRSSYEQYF. V and J are TRBV14 and TRBJ2-7; 7 nucleotides match TRBD2. Germline V gives CDR1 SGHDN, CDR2 FVKESK. V was clipped by 4 bases and J by 0 bases; unmatched bases: 6. The CDR3 is made up of 15 amino acids.

The genes are TRBV21-1 and TRBJ2-7. TRBV21-1 is a listed pseudogene. The CDR3 consists of 13 residues. The CDR3 nucleotides read TGTGCCAGCAGCAAAGGAGGGGAACACGAGCAGTACTTC. Encoded protein: CASSKGGEHEQYF.

The chain couples TRBV6-6 to TRBJ1-6, with D unresolved. This CDR3 is built from 16 residues. CDR1 and CDR2 from the germline V gene are MNHNY and SVGAGI (reference sequence). V dropped 0 bases and J dropped 8 bases, with 14 bases sitting between them. The CDR3 DNA reads as TGTGCCAGCAGTTACTCAGGGCGGGTTTTCGATTCACCCCTCCACTTT. The encoded protein is CASSYSGRVFDSPLHF.

The chain uses TRBV9 and TRBJ1-3, with TRBD1 as a possible D gene (5 bases). This CDR3 is 18 amino acids long. The V and J ends lost 0 bases and 0 bases respectively, with 16 bases between them. Germline values: CDR1 SGDLS, CDR2 YYNGEE. The CDR3 DNA reads as TGTGCCAGCAGCGTAGACATGGGGACGACGGACTCTGGAAACACCATATATTTT. It yields the protein CASSVDMGTTDSGNTIYF.

This clone has only one observation. The chain is built from TRBV5-1 and TRBJ1-6; TRBD1 aligns across 8 bases. The germline V gene has CDR1 SGHRS and CDR2 YFSETQ. This CDR3 has 15 amino acids. Unmatched junction bases numbered 2, after V lost 5 bases and J lost 1 base. The CDR3 DNA is TGCGCCAGCAGGCAGGGGGCTTCCTATAATTCACCCCTCCACTTT. Its translation: CASRQGASYNSPLHF.

This chain uses TRBV5-8 with TRBJ2-3; TRBD1 might be the D (6 bases). V lost 4 bases and J 2 bases, leaving 11 bases between the germline ends. Looked up from germline, CDR1 is SGHTS and CDR2 is YDEGEE. The CDR3 loop spans 14 amino acids. CDR3: CASSRRTVTDTQYF. The CDR3 bases are TGTGCCAGCAGCAGAAGGACAGTCACAGATACGCAGTATTTT.

The chain has TRBV6-1 and TRBJ1-1; TRBD1 might be the D (5 bases). V gave up 7 bases and J gave up 1 base, with 10 bases separating them. Germline V gene data show CDR1 as MNHNS and CDR2 as SASEGT. This CDR3 contains 13 residues. The CDR3 sequence: CASNWQGNTEAFF. CDR3 nucleotide sequence: TGTGCCAGCAATTGGCAGGGGAACACTGAAGCTTTCTTT.

This sequence joins TRBV5-4 and TRBJ1-4; 7 bases agree with TRBD1. V shed 4 bases and J 4 bases; nucleotides not matched to a gene: 7. CDR3 length: 15 residues. Germline V lookup: CDR1 SGHNT, CDR2 YYREEE (reference sequence). The CDR3 here is CASSTNRGLNEKLFF. CDR3 bases: TGTGCCAGCAGCACGAACAGGGGCCTTAATGAAAAACTGTTTTTT.

V gene TRBV10-3 combines with J gene TRBJ2-7; perhaps TRBD1 as D (6 bases). The CDR3 extends over 14 amino acids. Germline V lookup: CDR1 ENHRY, CDR2 SYGVKD. The V end lost 3 bases, the J end lost 1 base, and 10 bases lay between the germline ends. The CDR3 reads CAISEKQGSYEQYF. CDR3 nucleotides: TGTGCCATCAGTGAAAAACAGGGTTCCTACGAGCAGTACTTC.

V is TRBV30 and J is TRBJ1-1, with D hard to call. Looked up from germline, CDR1 is GTSNPN and CDR2 is SVGIG (reference sequence). This CDR3 has 12 amino acids. Trimming pared 2 bases from V and 1 base from J, leaving 5 bases between. CDR3 sequence: CAWSPGNTEAFF. CDR3 nucleotide sequence: TGTGCCTGGAGTCCGGGGAACACTGAAGCTTTCTTT.

This clone turned up a few times. This rearrangement joins TRBV7-7 to TRBJ2-7; D is unclear. Between the trimmed V and J ends, which lost 1 base and 6 bases, there was a span of 16 bases. The CDR3 totals 15 residues. In germline, CDR1 is SSHAT, CDR2 FNYEAQ (reference sequence). The CDR3 nucleotides read TGTGCCAGCAGCTTAGTCCCTTCCCCCCCCCGCGAGCAGTACTTC. It codes for CASSLVPSPPREQYF.

The V call is TRBV5-1, the J call TRBJ1-2, with TRBD1 identical over 7 bases. The CDR3 sequence is 14 residues long. Germline V lookup: CDR1 SGHRS, CDR2 YFSETQ. The trim removed 5 bases at V and 4 bases at J, leaving 8 bases unmatched. This chain's CDR3 is CASRMTGSVYGYTF. The DNA of the CDR3 is TGCGCCAGCAGGATGACAGGGAGCGTCTATGGCTACACCTTC.

This clone was recorded a few times. The chain has TRBV5-4 and TRBJ1-2, with TRBD1 matching over 9 bases. CDR3 size: 14 residues. Germline CDR1 reads SGHNT; CDR2 reads YYREEE (reference sequence). V lost 4 bases and J lost 4; bases outside the gene matches: 5. This CDR3 reads CASSLRDRAYGYTF. DNA of the CDR3: TGTGCCAGCAGCCTCCGGGACAGGGCCTATGGCTACACCTTC.

The V and J genes are TRBV16 and TRBJ2-3, with D perhaps TRBD1 (5 bases). There are 14 residues in the CDR3. Germline V lookup: CDR1 KGHSY, CDR2 FQNENV. Trimming stripped 2 bases from V and 0 bases from J, with 6 bases between. CDR3 sequence: CASSQGASTDTQYF. The CDR3 nucleotides are TGTGCCAGCAGCCAAGGGGCCAGCACAGATACGCAGTATTTT.

The chain carries TRBV10-3 and TRBJ2-7; 11 nucleotides align to TRBD2. V was pared by 8 bases and J by 10 bases, with 16 bases of the junction left unmatched. Germline-derived CDR1 and CDR2 are ENHRY and SYGVKD. This CDR3 is 15 amino acids long. This chain's CDR3 is CAISGDSGGVQRQYF. CDR3 nucleotide sequence: TGTGCCATCTCGGGTGATAGCGGGGGGGTCCAGAGACAGTACTTC.

This clone appeared once. The rearrangement joins TRBV6-5 to TRBJ2-7; 7 bases line up with TRBD1. Germline CDR1 MNHEY, CDR2 SVGAGI. V gave up 0 bases and J gave up 2 bases; unmatched junction bases: 4. This CDR3 has 15 residues. CDR3 sequence (DNA): TGTGCCAGCAGTTACTCTGGGACAGTTACCTACGAGCAGTACTTC. Translating it yields CASSYSGTVTYEQYF.